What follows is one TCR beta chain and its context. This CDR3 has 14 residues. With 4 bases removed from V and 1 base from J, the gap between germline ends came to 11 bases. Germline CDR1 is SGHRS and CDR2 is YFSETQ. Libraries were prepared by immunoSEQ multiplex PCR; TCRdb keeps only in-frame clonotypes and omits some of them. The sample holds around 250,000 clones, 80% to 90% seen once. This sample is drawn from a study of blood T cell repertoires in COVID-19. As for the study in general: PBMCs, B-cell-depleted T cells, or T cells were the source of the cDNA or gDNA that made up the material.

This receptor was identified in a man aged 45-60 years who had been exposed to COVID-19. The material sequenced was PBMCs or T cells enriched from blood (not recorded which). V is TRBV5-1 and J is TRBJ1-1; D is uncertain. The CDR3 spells CASSPGLENTEAFF. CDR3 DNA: TGCGCCAGCAGCCCGGGTCTTGAGAACACTGAAGCTTTCTTT.